The source of this T cell receptor (beta chain) is a study of blood T cell repertoires in COVID-19. Study information: Researchers got acute and convalescent COVID-19 samples from the United States, Italy and Spain. From T cells, B-cell-depleted T cells, or PBMCs came the material, which was cDNA or gDNA.

This clone was seen only a few times. The CDR3 is made up of 12 amino acids. Germline loops: CDR1 LNHDA, CDR2 SQIVND (reference sequence). V lost 4 bases and J lost 3, with 7 bases in between. Methods used by the authors: Estimation of nucleated cell counts was performed using reference gene primer amplification. Produced via immunoSEQ multiplex PCR; TCRdb's table is partial and in-frame only. That table is the source of V, J and clone size, and D and trimming were worked out from the DNA. The sample consists of about 150,000 clones, around 80% of them appearing once. The receptor was isolated from a human donor with acute or convalescent COVID-19. The donor label of this sample is uncertain. The sequenced sample was peripheral blood. The chain is built from TRBV19 and TRBJ2-7, with D possibly TRBD2 on 6 matching bases. The CDR3 reads CASSTGGYEQYF. The DNA of the CDR3 is TGTGCCAGTAGTACCGGGGGCTACGAGCAGTACTTC.